Listed here are 29 T cell receptor beta chains from one sample, sequenced in a study of blood T cells in healthy people across ages. A J-beta primer mix and a sample-barcoded 5' primer were used in a second PCR of about 7 to 12 cycles. MiXCR, applied by TCRdb to the 5' RACE reads, yields one record per CDR3 protein. The sample holds around 2 million distinct CDR3 sequences, more than 35% seen once. Sequencing was done on a sample of blood. Every receptor here comes from a human donor in good health.

This clonotype was detected ten times or more. The rearrangement links TRBV9 to TRBJ2-7; 9 nucleotides align to TRBD1. Germline CDR1 SGDLS, CDR2 YYNGEE. V gave up 2 bases and J gave up 3 bases; unmatched junction bases: 3. The CDR3 spans 14 residues. DNA of the CDR3: TGTGCCAGCAGCGTCCGGGACAGGGACTACGAGCAGTACTTC. Translation gives CASSVRDRDYEQYF.

There are a few counts of this clonotype. V is TRBV7-9 and J is TRBJ2-3; the D is unclear. Germline lookup yields CDR1 SEHNR and CDR2 FQNEAQ (reference sequence). The CDR3 length is 10 residues. Deletions cut 4 bases from V and 8 bases from J, with 4 bases between. Here the CDR3 reads CASSSSTQYF. The CDR3 nucleotides read TGTGCCAGCAGCTCCAGTACGCAGTATTTT.

Comments on this clonotype: A read error may explain this, as a much larger clone is one base away. The gene calls are TRBV5-1 and TRBJ2-1, with D uncertain. CDR1 is SGHRS, CDR2 YFSETQ, per germline. The CDR3 length is 13 residues. The DNA of the CDR3 is TGCGCCAGCAGCTCTCGGCCGTACAATAAGCAGTTCTTC. Its protein product is CASSSRPYNKQFF.

This chain connects TRBV7-6 to TRBJ1-1, with TRBD1 as a possible D gene (5 bases). The V end lost 7 bases, the J end lost 5 bases, and 14 bases lay between the germline ends. There are 13 residues in the CDR3. Germline CDR1 and CDR2: SGHVS and FNYEAQ. The CDR3 DNA follows: TGTGCCAGCACCGGGGCGCTGGGGACTGAAGCTTTCTTT. Translated: CASTGALGTEAFF.

CDR3 in DNA: TGTGCCAGCAGTGCGACTAGCGGGGGCTTCGGGAAGACCCAGTACTTC. It encodes CASSATSGGFGKTQYF. The chain has TRBV2 and TRBJ2-4; the match to TRBD2 covers 12 bases. The DNA end lines up better with TRBJ2-5; the J call may be wrong. Per the germline V gene, CDR1 is SNHLY and CDR2 is FYNNEI. The CDR3 length is 16 residues.

The chain couples TRBV7-6 to TRBJ1-1; unclear D gene. Trimming shortened V by 1 base and J by 1 base, and 7 bases separated the two germline ends. The germline V gene encodes CDR1 SGHVS and CDR2 FNYEAQ. CDR3 length: 14 residues. The CDR3 is CASSLVHENTEAFF. DNA for the CDR3: TGTGCCAGCAGCTTAGTTCACGAGAACACTGAAGCTTTCTTT. Filled out from reference TRBV7-6 and TRBJ1-1, the complete variable domain reads GAGVSQSPRYKVTKRGQDVALRCDPISGHVSLYWYRQALGQGPEFLTYFNYEAQQDKSGLPNDRFSAERPEGSISTLTIQRTEQRDSAMYRCASSLVHENTEAFFGQGTRLTVV.

CDR3 nucleotide sequence: TGCGCCAGCAGCTTGGATCGCACAGCTAACGAGCAGTACTTC. It specifies CASSLDRTANEQYF. This rearrangement joins TRBV5-1 to TRBJ2-7, with unresolved D. Trimming stripped 0 bases from V and 5 bases from J, with 12 bases between. This CDR3 is built from 14 residues. Germline assignment: CDR1 SGHRS and CDR2 YFSETQ. The entire variable domain, with the rest obtained from reference TRBV5-1 and TRBJ2-7, is as follows: KAGVTQTPRYLIKTRGQQVTLSCSPISGHRSVSWYQQTPGQGLQFLFEYFSETQRNKGNFPGRFSGRQFSNSRSEMNVSTLELGDSALYLCASSLDRTANEQYFGPGTRLTVT.

This clonotype was detected a few times. V is TRBV7-2 and J is TRBJ1-4, with a weak D call TRBD1 (5 bases). CDR3 length: 13 residues. Per germline, CDR1 SGHTA and CDR2 FQGNSA. Trimming cost V 3 bases and J 13 bases, with 15 bases left between them. Written as DNA, the CDR3 is TGTGCCAGCAGCTTTCCCGGGGGTCTCGGACTGTTTTTT. Translated: CASSFPGGLGLFF.

This rearrangement joins TRBV14 to TRBJ2-7; 14 bases agree with TRBD2. CDR3 length: 15 residues. The germline V gene has CDR1 SGHDN and CDR2 FVKESK. J gave up 3 bases and V 4 bases, and 2 bases lay outside the gene matches. CDR3 in amino acids: CASSRGLAGGYEQYF. The CDR3 DNA reads TGTGCCAGCAGCCGAGGACTAGCGGGGGGCTACGAGCAGTACTTC.

The chain combines TRBV29-1 with TRBJ2-5, with 8 nucleotides matching TRBD2. Germline CDR1 SQVTM, CDR2 ANQGSEA. V was clipped by 3 bases and J by 6 bases; unmatched bases: 6. The CDR3 totals 13 residues. For the CDR3, the DNA is TGCAGCGTTGAGGTTTCGGGGGGGAAGACCCAGTACTTC. This codes for CSVEVSGGKTQYF.

The table lists this clonotype with a few counts. The chain carries TRBV12-3 or TRBV12-4 and TRBJ2-4; D tentatively reads TRBD1 or TRBD2 (5 bases each). There are 15 residues in the CDR3. V dropped 5 bases and J dropped 3 bases, with 14 bases sitting between them. The CDR3 bases are TGTGCCAGCAGTCCCCACGGGGACGGCAAAAACATTCAGTACTTC. This sequence encodes CASSPHGDGKNIQYF.

The CDR3, as DNA: TGTGCCAGCTTGGGGGGCCGCTTCATAGGGCAAGAGACCCAGTACTTC. It specifies CASLGGRFIGQETQYF. The chain carries TRBV2 and TRBJ2-5; D possibly matches TRBD1 or TRBD2 (6 bases each). Trimming cost V 8 bases and J 2 bases, with 21 bases left between them. CDR3 length equals 16 residues. CDR1 SNHLY and CDR2 FYNNEI come from the germline V gene.

This clonotype was detected many times. Written as DNA, the CDR3 is TGTGCCAGCAGCTCGATAGGATACGAGCAGTACTTC. Residues: CASSSIGYEQYF. This rearrangement joins TRBV11-2 to TRBJ2-7, with no clear D. V lost 4 bases and J lost 4, with 8 bases in between. Germline V gives CDR1 SGHAT, CDR2 FQNNGV. The CDR3 has 12 amino acids.

This clonotype appeared a single time. The V gene is TRBV7-2, the J gene TRBJ1-1, with 7 bases matching TRBD1. The CDR3 contains 13 residues. The V gene's germline CDR1 is SGHTA and CDR2 FQGNSA. Trimming took 2 bases from V and 7 from J; bases not matched to a gene: 4. The CDR3 reads CASSLQQGYEAFF. As DNA, the CDR3 is TGTGCCAGCAGCTTACAACAGGGGTATGAAGCTTTCTTT.

The gene calls are TRBV14 and TRBJ1-4, with a weak D call TRBD1 (5 bases). Trimming removed 0 bases at V and 10 bases at J, with 15 bases between. The CDR3 runs 15 residues. Germline V lookup: CDR1 SGHDN, CDR2 FVKESK. The CDR3 sequence: CASSQEGDSTGKLFF. Written as DNA, the CDR3 is TGTGCCAGCAGCCAAGAAGGGGACTCTACTGGAAAACTGTTTTTT. The whole variable domain, filled in from reference TRBV14 and TRBJ1-4, reads EAGVTQFPSHSVIEKGQTVTLRCDPISGHDNLYWYRRVMGKEIKFLLHFVKESKQDESGMPNNRFLAERTGGTYSTLKVQPAELEDSGVYFCASSQEGDSTGKLFFGSGTQLSVL.

This clonotype was found a few times. This chain links TRBV7-8 with TRBJ1-5; D is perhaps TRBD1 (6 bases). CDR1 and CDR2 (germline): SGHVS, FQNEAQ. This CDR3 is 16 amino acids long. Trimming took 0 bases from V and 4 from J, leaving 13 bases between them. The CDR3 coding sequence is TGTGCCAGCAGCTTAGCGGGTATAGGGGGTAATCAGCCCCAGCATTTT. This sequence encodes CASSLAGIGGNQPQHF.

The chain links TRBV12-3 or TRBV12-4 to TRBJ1-2; D is undetermined. The CDR3 sequence is 11 residues long. V was pared by 8 bases and J by 8 bases, with 12 bases between. CDR3 nucleotides: TGTGCCAGCGGGGAGAACGACGGCTACACCTTC. It translates to CASGENDGYTF.

The chain carries TRBV15 and TRBJ1-6, with D possibly TRBD1 on 6 matching bases. The CDR3 length is 15 residues. CDR1 LNHNV and CDR2 YYDKDF come from the germline V gene (reference sequence). Trimming removed 8 bases from V and 8 bases from J, with 19 bases in between. CDR3 protein: CATRPKGGTYSPLHF. In DNA form, the CDR3 reads TGTGCCACCCGACCTAAGGGGGGAACGTATTCACCCCTCCACTTT.

As for this clonotype: The final CDR3 position lacks the conserved phenylalanine or tryptophan, pointing to a likely read error. The chain recombines TRBV11-3 with TRBJ2-5; 9 positions match TRBD2. This CDR3 contains 15 residues. The germline V gene has CDR1 SGHNT and CDR2 YENEEA. With 5 bases clipped from V and 2 bases from J, the junction kept 6 bases outside the gene matches. The CDR3 sequence is CASSTTSGVQETQYY. The CDR3 bases are TGTGCCAGCAGCACGACTAGCGGAGTACAAGAGACCCAGTACTAC.

The chain employs TRBV4-3 and TRBJ2-7; 8 bases align to TRBD2. V shed 0 bases, J shed 12 bases, and the junction held 16 bases outside the gene matches. This CDR3 is built from 16 residues. Looked up from germline, CDR1 is LGHNA and CDR2 is YSLEER. The CDR3 loop is CASSQDGGPKTGTRYF. Here the CDR3 DNA reads TGCGCCAGCAGCCAAGATGGCGGCCCTAAAACCGGGACTAGGTACTTC.

This clonotype was recorded a few times. The chain carries TRBV7-9 and TRBJ2-3, with 9 nucleotides matching TRBD2. The V gene's germline CDR1 is SEHNR and CDR2 FQNEAQ (reference sequence). CDR3 length: 17 amino acids. V lost 4 bases to trimming and J lost 4 bases; unmatched junction nucleotides: 12. CDR3 in amino acids: CASSWLGASGAADTQYF. The DNA for the CDR3 is TGTGCCAGCAGCTGGTTGGGCGCTAGCGGGGCCGCAGATACGCAGTATTTT.

The chain has TRBV2 and TRBJ2-1; a possible D gene is TRBD2 (6 bases). CDR3 length: 14 residues. V was trimmed by 5 bases and J by 7 bases, leaving 15 bases between them. CDR1 SNHLY and CDR2 FYNNEI come from the germline V gene. CDR3 in amino acids: CASSSRTGTNEQFF. The CDR3, as DNA: TGTGCCAGCAGTTCTCGCACCGGGACTAATGAGCAGTTCTTC.

The V gene is TRBV7-2, the J gene TRBJ2-7; possible D gene TRBD1, 5 bases. Trimming cost V 5 bases and J 0 bases, with 17 bases left between them. The CDR3 has 16 residues. Germline assignment: CDR1 SGHTA and CDR2 FQGNSA. The CDR3 spells CASSEDTGSGSYEQYF. The CDR3 DNA sequence: TGTGCCAGCAGCGAGGATACAGGATCGGGCTCCTACGAGCAGTACTTC.

V gene TRBV7-3 combines with J gene TRBJ2-7; D ambiguous. Trimming stripped 5 bases from V and 6 bases from J, with 14 bases between. The CDR3 loop spans 13 amino acids. Germline CDR1 and CDR2: SGHTA and FQGTGA. The CDR3 is CASSHDSGREQYF. CDR3 nucleotides: TGTGCCAGCAGCCATGACTCTGGTCGCGAGCAGTACTTC.

A few counts support this clonotype. The rearrangement joins TRBV9 to TRBJ1-6; D is unresolved. CDR3 length: 15 amino acids. Trimming shortened V by 0 bases and J by 4 bases, and 8 bases separated the two germline ends. Germline V gene lookup returns CDR1 SGDLS and CDR2 YYNGEE. CDR3 residues: CASSVGSTYNSPLHF. DNA of the CDR3: TGTGCCAGCAGCGTAGGCAGTACTTATAATTCACCCCTCCACTTT.

This clonotype occurred a few times. The chain uses TRBV5-1 and TRBJ1-6; D is undetermined. The length of the CDR3 is 15 residues. Germline V gene data show CDR1 as SGHRS and CDR2 as YFSETQ. V gave up 6 bases and J gave up 5 bases, with 15 bases separating them. The CDR3 DNA is TGCGCCAGCAACCAAGGGCAGAGTAATAATTCACCCCTCCACTTT. Its protein product is CASNQGQSNNSPLHF. Based on the CDR3 plus reference TRBV5-1 and TRBJ1-6, the full variable domain is KAGVTQTPRYLIKTRGQQVTLSCSPISGHRSVSWYQQTPGQGLQFLFEYFSETQRNKGNFPGRFSGRQFSNSRSEMNVSTLELGDSALYLCASNQGQSNNSPLHFGNGTRLTVT.

The chain couples TRBV7-2 to TRBJ2-1; D call uncertain. Looked up from germline, CDR1 is SGHTA and CDR2 is FQGNSA. The CDR3 runs to 13 residues. Trimming left V 4 bases short and J 6 bases short, with 10 bases between. CDR3 in amino acids: CASSSQICNEQFF. The CDR3 region has the DNA TGTGCCAGCAGCTCACAGATATGCAATGAGCAGTTCTTC.

The gene calls are TRBV5-1 and TRBJ2-6; maybe TRBD2 (6 bases). The CDR3 runs to 21 residues. CDR1 and CDR2 (germline): SGHRS, YFSETQ. V was cut by 0 bases and J by 1 base, with 23 bases left in between. The CDR3 sequence: CASSLALFAGTGPSGANVLTF. The CDR3 DNA reads TGCGCCAGCAGCTTGGCGCTTTTTGCCGGGACTGGACCATCTGGGGCCAACGTCCTGACTTTC.

CDR3 nucleotides: TGTGCCATCAGGGGGGACTACCCCTCCTACAATGAGCAGTTCTTC. It is translated as CAIRGDYPSYNEQFF. V and J are TRBV10-3 and TRBJ2-1; 7 bases map to TRBD2. In germline, CDR1 is ENHRY, CDR2 SYGVKD. The CDR3 spans 15 residues. Unmatched junction bases numbered 5, after V lost 6 bases and J lost 0 bases.